These 29 T cell receptor beta chains were all obtained from the same sample, sequenced in a study of T cell responses to AZD1222 COVID-19 vaccine. TCRdb's table, derived via immunoSEQ multiplex PCR, lists solely in-frame clones and lacks some. The repertoire holds tens of thousands of clones, approximately 89% seen once, with 8% to 10% in the top ten. Source: peripheral blood, taken 28 days after the second dose of the MenACWY control vaccine. All receptors derive from an adult who received the MenACWY meningococcal vaccine as a control.

The rearrangement uses TRBV28 and TRBJ1-1, with D possibly TRBD1 on 5 matching bases. V was pared by 2 bases and J by 4 bases, with 11 bases between. The CDR3 is made up of 14 amino acids. The germline V gene encodes CDR1 MDHEN and CDR2 SYDVKM. CDR3 amino acids: CASSLRGIRTEAFF. The CDR3 DNA is TGTGCCAGCAGTTTAAGGGGCATTCGCACTGAAGCTTTCTTT.

V gene TRBV5-1 combines with J gene TRBJ1-4, with 9 bases matching TRBD1. V lost 3 bases to trimming and J lost 1 base; unmatched junction nucleotides: 4. CDR3 length equals 16 residues. Germline V lookup: CDR1 SGHRS, CDR2 YFSETQ. This CDR3 is CASSSQGAGTNEKLFF. DNA of the CDR3: TGCGCCAGCAGCTCACAGGGGGCGGGAACTAATGAAAAACTGTTTTTT.

This chain uses TRBV11-2 with TRBJ2-2, with D possibly being TRBD2 (6 bases). The CDR3 loop spans 15 amino acids. Trimming pared 3 bases from V and 4 bases from J, leaving 12 bases between. Germline loops: CDR1 SGHAT, CDR2 FQNNGV. The CDR3 region is CASSFSGGRTGELFF. In DNA, the CDR3 is TGTGCCAGCAGCTTTTCCGGGGGACGCACCGGGGAGCTGTTTTTT.

The chain links TRBV3-1 (or the pseudogene TRBV3-2) to TRBJ2-1; D unclear. The CDR3 runs 15 residues. Germline-derived CDR1 and CDR2 are LGHDT and YNNKEL (reference sequence). Trimming took 5 bases from V and 0 from J, leaving 11 bases between them. CDR3 in DNA: TGTGCCAGCAGCGAGACGATTAGCTCCTACAATGAGCAGTTCTTC. Translating it yields CASSETISSYNEQFF.

This clone appeared a single time. This chain uses TRBV28 with TRBJ1-5, with a tentative D call TRBD1 (5 bases). Per the germline V gene, CDR1 is MDHEN and CDR2 is SYDVKM. This CDR3 spans 16 amino acids. The V end lost 7 bases, the J end lost 5 bases, and 21 bases lay between the germline ends. CDR3 protein: CASTPGETAGYQPQHF. In DNA, the CDR3 is TGTGCCAGCACCCCCGGAGAGACAGCGGGCTATCAGCCCCAGCATTTT.

This clone showed up just a few times. The chain carries TRBV5-1 and TRBJ2-7; 12 bases agree with TRBD2. The CDR3 extends over 17 amino acids. CDR1 is SGHRS, CDR2 YFSETQ, per germline. The ends lost 4 bases at V and 3 bases at J; junction bases unmatched: 11. CDR3 residues: CASSPPPSGGAIYEQYF. For the CDR3, the DNA is TGCGCCAGCAGCCCCCCCCCTAGCGGGGGGGCAATCTACGAGCAGTACTTC.

The rearrangement links TRBV30 to TRBJ1-2, with D maybe TRBD1 (5 bases). This CDR3 spans 14 amino acids. Germline V CDR1 and CDR2: GTSNPN, SVGIG (reference sequence). Trimming took 2 bases from V and 8 from J, leaving 18 bases between them. The CDR3 region has the DNA TGTGCCTGGAGTACCCCCGGGGGTTTTTGGGGCTACACCTTC. It translates to CAWSTPGGFWGYTF.

V gene TRBV29-1 combines with J gene TRBJ2-5; D remains unclear. Trimming pared 5 bases from V and 5 bases from J, leaving 6 bases between. The CDR3 length is 10 residues. Germline V lookup: CDR1 SQVTM, CDR2 ANQGSEA. Here the CDR3 reads CSVSEETQYF. The CDR3 bases are TGCAGCGTTTCGGAGGAGACCCAGTACTTC. Together with reference TRBV29-1 and TRBJ2-5, the CDR3 gives the full variable domain: SAVISQKPSRDICQRGTSLTIQCQVDSQVTMMFWYRQQPGQSLTLIATANQGSEATYESGFVIDKFPISRPNLTFSTLTVSNMSPEDSSIYLCSVSEETQYFGPGTRLLVL.

This clone was seen only a few times. The V call is TRBV6-5, the J call TRBJ2-1, with a possible D match to TRBD2 (6 bases). V was clipped by 2 bases and J by 8 bases, with 10 bases between them. Germline V gene lookup returns CDR1 MNHEY and CDR2 SVGAGI. The CDR3 has 13 residues. The CDR3 bases are TGTGCCAGCAGTTACGTGGGGGGTGATGAGCAGTTCTTC. It yields the protein CASSYVGGDEQFF.

The V call is TRBV7-2, the J call TRBJ1-5; D is possibly TRBD1 (5 bases). Germline CDR1 SGHTA, CDR2 FQGNSA. The CDR3 has 14 amino acids. The V end was cut by 3 bases, the J end by 3 bases, with 9 bases between. CDR3 in DNA: TGTGCCAGCAGCTTTCGGGACCTCAATCAGCCCCAGCATTTT. Translation gives CASSFRDLNQPQHF.

The chain links TRBV6-6 to TRBJ2-1, with a weak D call TRBD2 (5 bases). Germline V gene data show CDR1 as MNHNY and CDR2 as SVGAGI (reference sequence). This CDR3 comprises 13 residues. The V end was cut by 5 bases, the J end by 8 bases, with 13 bases between. CDR3 DNA sequence: TGTGCCAGCAGTATCGAGGGCTGGTATGAGCAGTTCTTC. Translation: CASSIEGWYEQFF.

The rearrangement uses TRBV14 and TRBJ2-7; TRBD1 agrees at 8 bases. The CDR3 totals 13 residues. Trimming at V came to 1 base and at J to 7 bases, leaving 3 bases not matched to a gene. Germline V gene lookup returns CDR1 SGHDN and CDR2 FVKESK. As DNA, the CDR3 is TGTGCCAGCAGCCAAGCAGGGGGCCGGGAGCAGTACTTC. Amino acid sequence: CASSQAGGREQYF.

The gene calls are TRBV7-9 and TRBJ1-2; 9 positions match TRBD1. The V segment lost 5 bases and the J segment 7 bases; nucleotides outside the gene matches: 14. Germline-derived CDR1 and CDR2 are SEHNR and FQNEAQ (reference sequence). The length of the CDR3 is 16 residues. The CDR3 loop is CASSRQGGTGNVGYTF. DNA for the CDR3: TGTGCCAGCAGCCGACAAGGGGGGACAGGGAATGTTGGCTACACCTTC.

This clone has only one observation. This chain links TRBV5-6 with TRBJ2-3; unclear D gene. The ends were cut back, 6 bases at V and 5 bases at J, with 19 bases in the middle. The CDR3 consists of 15 residues. Germline CDR1 and CDR2: SGHDT and YYEEEE. The CDR3 DNA sequence: TGTGCCAGCAAGCGAGTCGCAGCGTTCGAAGATACGCAGTATTTT. Its protein is CASKRVAAFEDTQYF.

The CDR3 nucleotides are TGTGCCACCAGCAGAGGGGACAGGTTAATCTCTGGGGCCAACGTCCTGACTTTC. It is translated as CATSRGDRLISGANVLTF. V usage is TRBV15 and J usage is TRBJ2-6; TRBD1 aligns across 8 bases. CDR1 and CDR2 from the germline V gene are LNHNV and YYDKDF (reference sequence). Trimming at V came to 1 base and at J to 0 bases, leaving 5 bases not matched to a gene. The CDR3 sequence is 18 residues long.

This clone was observed once. The chain carries TRBV12-3 or TRBV12-4 and TRBJ1-2, with D possibly matching TRBD1 (6 bases). This CDR3 contains 13 residues. V lost 7 bases and J lost 2, with 11 bases in between. The CDR3 loop is CASNWDNNYGYTF. The CDR3 DNA sequence: TGTGCCAGCAATTGGGACAACAACTATGGCTACACCTTC.

This clone came up once. The chain carries TRBV2 and TRBJ1-5; no firm D call. The CDR3 spans 12 residues. With 3 bases removed from V and 15 bases from J, the gap between germline ends came to 15 bases. CDR1 and CDR2 from the germline V gene are SNHLY and FYNNEI. CDR3 amino acids: CASSDRASPPHF. CDR3 bases: TGTGCCAGCAGTGACCGGGCCTCTCCTCCGCATTTT. The whole variable domain, filled in from reference TRBV2 and TRBJ1-5, reads EPEVTQTPSHQVTQMGQEVILRCVPISNHLYFYWYRQILGQKVEFLVSFYNNEISEKSEIFDDQFSVERPDGSNFTLKIRSTKLEDSAMYFCASSDRASPPHFGDGTRLSIL.

The chain employs TRBV4-2 and TRBJ1-2, with D possibly matching TRBD1 (5 bases). The CDR3 spans 15 residues. In germline, CDR1 is LGHNA, CDR2 YNFKEQ. Trimming took off 2 bases at V and 4 bases at J, with 14 bases between the two ends. The CDR3: CASSQYMGGSYGYTF. For the CDR3, the DNA is TGTGCCAGCAGCCAATATATGGGGGGGTCCTATGGCTACACCTTC.

The V call is TRBV28, the J call TRBJ2-7; 8 positions match TRBD1. CDR1 is MDHEN and CDR2 is SYDVKM in the germline V gene. J lost 4 bases, V lost 3 bases, and 8 bases had no gene match. This CDR3 spans 15 amino acids. CDR3 DNA: TGTGCCAGCAGTTTCCCACAGGGGGAAAAATACGAGCAGTACTTC. It translates to CASSFPQGEKYEQYF.

V is TRBV6-6 and J is TRBJ1-1; 7 bases line up with TRBD1. The germline V gene encodes CDR1 MNHNY and CDR2 SVGAGI (reference sequence). CDR3 size: 15 residues. Unmatched junction bases numbered 11, after V lost 5 bases and J lost 5 bases. DNA for the CDR3: TGTGCCAGCAGTACGTATACAGGGGTGAGGACTGAAGCTTTCTTT. Protein: CASSTYTGVRTEAFF.

This sequence joins TRBV9 and TRBJ2-5, with D unclear. Germline V lookup: CDR1 SGDLS, CDR2 YYNGEE. Trimming removed 3 bases at V and 5 bases at J, with 17 bases between. The CDR3 is 15 residues long. The CDR3 nucleotides are TGTGCCAGCAGCGCCGGACCGGCTGCGGAGGAGACCCAGTACTTC. Translated: CASSAGPAAEETQYF.

V is TRBV6-4 and J is TRBJ1-3; the D gene is possibly TRBD1 (6 bases). This CDR3 is 15 amino acids long. Trimming took 5 bases from V and 2 from J, leaving 13 bases between them. Germline-derived CDR1 and CDR2 are MRHNA and SNTAGT. The CDR3 nucleotides are TGTGCCAGCAGTTGTCGGACAGAAACTGGAAACACCATATATTTT. Residues: CASSCRTETGNTIYF.

V gene TRBV6-5 combines with J gene TRBJ1-1, with D possibly being TRBD1 (6 bases). This CDR3 contains 15 residues. Germline CDR1 reads MNHEY; CDR2 reads SVGAGI. The germline V and J ends were trimmed by 5 bases and 3 bases, with 16 bases remaining between them. CDR3 in DNA: TGTGCCAGCAGTCCAGACACAGGGCATGACACTGAAGCTTTCTTT. It specifies CASSPDTGHDTEAFF.

The chain carries TRBV19 and TRBJ1-1; the D gene is possibly TRBD1 (5 bases). Trimming took 7 bases from V and 0 from J, leaving 9 bases between them. This CDR3 spans 13 amino acids. Per the germline V gene, CDR1 is LNHDA and CDR2 is SQIVND (reference sequence). The CDR3 DNA reads TGTGCCAGTAACCCGGGGCTGAACACTGAAGCTTTCTTT. Translating it yields CASNPGLNTEAFF. Full variable domain (outside the CDR3, taken from reference TRBV19 and TRBJ1-1): DGGITQSPKYLFRKEGQNVTLSCEQNLNHDAMYWYRQDPGQGLRLIYYSQIVNDFQKGDIAEGYSVSREKKESFPLTVTSAQKNPTAFYLCASNPGLNTEAFFGQGTRLTVV.

V and J are TRBV9 and TRBJ2-3; 8 nucleotides align to TRBD2. The ends lost 2 bases at V and 5 bases at J; junction bases unmatched: 7. The CDR3 is 15 amino acids. The germline CDR1 and CDR2 sequences are SGDLS and YYNGEE. CDR3 nucleotides: TGTGCCAGCAGCGTCCACGGGGGGGCCGAAGATACGCAGTATTTT. This gives the protein CASSVHGGAEDTQYF. The complete variable domain, with remaining parts taken from reference TRBV9 and TRBJ2-3, reads DSGVTQTPKHLITATGQRVTLRCSPRSGDLSVYWYQQSLDQGLQFLIQYYNGEERAKGNILERFSAQQFPDLHSELNLSSLELGDSALYFCASSVHGGAEDTQYFGPGTRLTVL.

The chain is built from TRBV3-1 (or the pseudogene TRBV3-2) and TRBJ1-3; TRBD1 matches 9 bases. Germline V gene data show CDR1 as LGHDT and CDR2 as YNNKEL (reference sequence). V was clipped by 4 bases and J by 4 bases; unmatched bases: 11. The CDR3 has 17 residues. The CDR3 protein is CASSLLRAQGAGNTIYF. CDR3 nucleotide sequence: TGTGCCAGCAGCCTTCTCAGGGCACAGGGGGCCGGAAACACCATATATTTT.

A remark on this clone: The germline gene is not matched at one end of the junction; a read error may be the cause. V and J are TRBV14 and TRBJ2-7, with D perhaps matching TRBD1 (6 bases). CDR3 size: 15 residues. Germline CDR1 SGHDN, CDR2 FVKESK. This chain's CDR3 is CASSHGQQSSYERYF. As DNA, the CDR3 is TGTGCCAGCAGCCATGGACAGCAGAGCTCCTACGAGCGGTACTTC. Full variable domain (remainder filled in from reference TRBV14 and TRBJ2-7): EAGVTQFPSHSVIEKGQTVTLRCDPISGHDNLYWYRRVMGKEIKFLLHFVKESKQDESGMPNNRFLAERTGGTYSTLKVQPAELEDSGVYFCASSHGQQSSYERYFGPGTRLTVT.

The rearrangement links TRBV10-3 to TRBJ2-7; the D call may be TRBD1 or TRBD2 (5 bases each). This CDR3 contains 14 residues. From germline, CDR1 is ENHRY and CDR2 SYGVKD. Trimming pared 10 bases from V and 3 bases from J, leaving 19 bases between. In nucleotides, the CDR3 is TGTGCCACTCTCCACCCCGGGACCAGCTACGAGCAGTACTTC. Its translation: CATLHPGTSYEQYF.

J is TRBJ2-1 and V is TRBV7-2; 7 nucleotides line up with TRBD1. CDR3 length equals 13 residues. Germline assignment: CDR1 SGHTA and CDR2 FQGNSA. V lost 1 base to trimming and J lost 14 bases; unmatched junction nucleotides: 8. CDR3 sequence: CASSLGFLGQKFF. As DNA, the CDR3 is TGTGCCAGCAGCTTAGGGTTTTTGGGACAGAAGTTCTTC. Supplemented by reference TRBV7-2 and TRBJ2-1, the full variable domain reads GAGVSQSPSNKVTEKGKDVELRCDPISGHTALYWYRQSLGQGLEFLIYFQGNSAPDKSGLPSDRFSAERTGGSVSTLTIQRTQQEDSAVYLCASSLGFLGQKFFGPGTRLTVL.